Listed below are T cell receptor beta chains from one sample, sequenced in a study of T-cell memory formation after mild COVID-19. TCRdb reanalysed the 5' RACE reads using MiXCR and keeps one entry per CDR3 protein. The sample has roughly 220,000 distinct CDR3 sequences; 9.5% are singletons. Sequenced material: PBMCs or a T cell subset sorted from them (not recorded which). Receptors were obtained from a man younger than 30 who had mild COVID-19 (a few samples of this study predate the infection). Cell type and time point are not known. CDR3s include the opening cysteine and the closing phenylalanine or tryptophan. A D gene is named only where the DNA matches it firmly. Clone sizes are given selectively: once, few, many, or a class where the clone is expanded.

>TRBJ2-7|few|.|TRBV7-2
TGTGCCAGCAGCCAGCAGGCAGGGCGTGGTGAGCAGTACTTC
CASSQQAGRGEQYF
>TRBJ2-3|.|TRBD1|TRBV7-2
TGTGCCAGCAGCTTTAGGGACAGGGGGCTTTATACGCAGTATTTT
CASSFRDRGLYTQYF
>TRBJ2-1|.|.|TRBV7-9
TGTGCCAGCAGCTTATCCCCAATGGGGGTATTGTTCTTC
CASSLSPMGVLFF
>TRBJ1-2|few|.|TRBV5-8
TGTGCCAGCAGCTTGGTCCCGCCCCGTCAAGGCTACACCTTC
CASSLVPPRQGYTF
>TRBJ2-1|many|TRBD2|TRBV7-2
TGTGCCAGCAGCTTAGTCCGGGCGGGGGGGCTCTCCTACAATGAGCAGTTCTTC
CASSLVRAGGLSYNEQFF
>TRBJ2-5|many|.|TRBV7-2
TGTGCCAGCAGCCCCGCGAGGGGCTCGGGAGAGACCCAGTACTTC
CASSPARGSGETQYF
>TRBJ2-5|few|.|TRBV7-3
TGTGCCAGCAGCTTAGGGAGGTTGGGACGGTCTCAAGAGACCCAGTACTTC
CASSLGRLGRSQETQYF
>TRBJ2-3|.|TRBD1|TRBV29-1
TGCAGCGTTGAAGTGGGGGGACAGGGGCTGTTGAATACGCAGTATTTT
CSVEVGGQGLLNTQYF
>TRBJ2-5|.|.|TRBV4-3
TGCGCCAGCAGCCAACTGCCGGGAGTTCAAGAGACCCAGTACTTC
CASSQLPGVQETQYF
>TRBJ2-1|few|.|TRBV4-1
TGCGCCAGCAGCCAGACACAGGTGGCCTTGGGAGAGCAGTTCTTC
CASSQTQVALGEQFF
>TRBJ1-5|.|.|TRBV27
TGTGCCAGCAGTTTAGATTCTCGACAGCCCCAGCATTTT
CASSLDSRQPQHF
>TRBJ2-1|few|TRBD2|TRBV11-2
TGTGCCAGCAGCCCGGGGGGGTCAACGGGGGAGCAGTTCTTC
CASSPGGSTGEQFF
>TRBJ2-5|few|.|TRBV5-1
TGCGCCAGCAGCTTAGGTCACGAGACCCAGTACTTC
CASSLGHETQYF
>TRBJ1-6|many|.|TRBV7-2
TGTGCCAGCAACGAGCCCCCTGGTTCACCCCTCCACTTT
CASNEPPGSPLHF
>TRBJ1-2|.|.|TRBV29-1
TGCAGCGCCGACAGGAGCGAAGACTATGGCTACACCTTC
CSADRSEDYGYTF
>TRBJ2-7|.|TRBD2|TRBV9
TGTGCCAGCAGCGACAGACTAGCACCCTACGAGCAGTACTTC
CASSDRLAPYEQYF
>TRBJ1-1|.|.|TRBV7-6
TGTGCCAGCAGCCTGGGAGGGCCGGGCACTGAAGCTTTCTTT
CASSLGGPGTEAFF
>TRBJ2-5|few|TRBD2|TRBV7-2
TGTGCCAGCAGCTTACAGCGGGGCGAGGGAGAGACCCAGTACTTC
CASSLQRGEGETQYF
>TRBJ2-5|few|TRBD2|TRBV5-1
TGCGCCAGCAGTTTGAAGGCGACTGCTAGCGGGGGGGCCGAGACCCAGTACTTC
CASSLKATASGGAETQYF
>TRBJ2-7|.|.|TRBV4-2
TGTGCCAGCAGCGTTACAGGGTCCTACGAGCAGTACTTC
CASSVTGSYEQYF
>TRBJ2-6|.|.|TRBV12-3/TRBV12-4
TGTGCCGGAAATCCCTCTGGGGCCAACGTCCTGACTTTC
CAGNPSGANVLTF
>TRBJ2-7|few|TRBD2|TRBV5-1
TGCGCCAGCAGCTTGGAGGTCGGGGGGGCTTACGAGCAGTACTTC
CASSLEVGGAYEQYF
>TRBJ2-2|.|TRBD2|TRBV5-1
TGCGCCAGCAGCTTTATGACTAGCGCCAACACCGGGGAGCTGTTTTTT
CASSFMTSANTGELFF
>TRBJ2-7|.|.|TRBV3-1
TGTGCCAGCAGCCCGGGCGCGAGGGCCTACGAGCAGTACTTC
CASSPGARAYEQYF
>TRBJ1-6|few|.|TRBV9
TGTGCCAGCACCAAGAGCTGGGACACTATATATTCACCCCTCCACTTT
CASTKSWDTIYSPLHF
>TRBJ1-1|.|.|TRBV6-5
TGTGCCAGCACCCCAGGAGGGGTCCTGTCGACTTTCTTT
CASTPGGVLSTFF
>TRBJ2-1|few|TRBD1|TRBV5-1
TGCGCCAGCAGCCTACAGGGGGAGAGCTCCTACAATGAGCAGTTCTTC
CASSLQGESSYNEQFF
>TRBJ2-5|.|TRBD1|TRBV23-1
TGCGCCAGCAGTCCCTGGGACAGGGAGACCCAGTACTTC
CASSPWDRETQYF
>TRBJ2-3|.|.|TRBV20-1
TGCAGTGCTAGAGATTCGAGGAGGGGTCCAGATACGCAGTATTTT
CSARDSRRGPDTQYF
>TRBJ2-3|.|.|TRBV3-1
TGTGCCAGCAGCCAAGAAAGAGGCTTTGCGGGGGCTGTCACAGATACGCAGTATTTT
CASSQERGFAGAVTDTQYF
>TRBJ2-5|few|.|TRBV6-2/TRBV6-3
TGTGCCAGCCCGCCGGAGACCCAGTACTTC
CASPPETQYF
>TRBJ1-1|.|.|TRBV28
TGTGCCAGCAGTTTAGCAATCACTGAAGCTTTCTTT
CASSLAITEAFF
>TRBJ1-5|many|.|TRBV20-1
TGCAGTGGTACGAGCCACAGGGCCGGTCAGCCCCAGCATTTT
CSGTSHRAGQPQHF
>TRBJ1-3|few|.|TRBV18
TGTGCCAGCTCACCCGGTCATCCCACCATATATTTT
CASSPGHPTIYF
>TRBJ2-3|.|TRBD1|TRBV24-1
TGTGCCACCAGTGAACCCGGGACAGGGGGCACAGATACGCAGTATTTT
CATSEPGTGGTDTQYF
>TRBJ1-1|few|TRBD1|TRBV6-5
TGTGCCAGCAGTTACCGCGGACAGGGAGGTACTGAAGCTTTCTTT
CASSYRGQGGTEAFF
>TRBJ2-3|few|.|TRBV6-5
TGTGCCAGCAGTTACGGGATGGAGTACACAGATACGCAGTATTTT
CASSYGMEYTDTQYF
>TRBJ2-5|few|.|TRBV6-1
TGTGCCAGCAGCCTACACATTAGTGTTGAGACCCAGTACTTC
CASSLHISVETQYF
>TRBJ1-4|.|.|TRBV12-3/TRBV12-4
TGTGCCAGCAGTTTAGTGGGTCGTGGAGAAAAACTGTTTTTT
CASSLVGRGEKLFF
>TRBJ1-5|.|.|TRBV4-1
TGCGCCAGCAGCCGCAGCCTCCCCCTTAGAAAACAGCCCCAGCATTTT
CASSRSLPLRKQPQHF
>TRBJ2-7|few|.|TRBV7-8
TGTGCCAGCAGCTCCCAGCGAGTGGCCGAACGCACTTCCTACGAGCAGTACTTC
CASSSQRVAERTSYEQYF
>TRBJ2-2|many|.|TRBV6-1
TGTGCCAGCAGTGATTGGACCCGGGAGCTGTTTTTT
CASSDWTRELFF
>TRBJ2-5|many|.|TRBV7-2
TGTGCCAGCAGCTTAGCAGGTTGGGAGACCCAGTACTTC
CASSLAGWETQYF
>TRBJ2-3|.|TRBD2|TRBV5-5
TGTGCCAGCAGCTTGCGGGGGGTGGCAGATACGCAGTATTTT
CASSLRGVADTQYF
>TRBJ2-3|.|TRBD1|TRBV7-9
TGTGCCAGCAGCGACCGCGGACAGGGGGCGGAAACGCAGTATTTT
CASSDRGQGAETQYF